This T cell receptor beta chain was sequenced during a study of identical twins. Template switching (which added a universal primer site) was used, and cDNA carried unique molecular identifiers. TCRdb re-derived calls from the 5' RACE reads in MiXCR, one entry per CDR3 protein. The sample holds about 240,000 distinct CDR3 sequences, 8% to 11% seen once. This clonotype was seen only a few times. CDR1 and CDR2 (germline): SGHRS, YFSETQ. This CDR3 spans 16 amino acids. The V gene end was trimmed by 3 bases and the J gene end by 4 bases; junction bases not matched to a gene: 5. The rearrangement links TRBV5-1 to TRBJ2-1, with TRBD2 matching 12 bases. The sample comprised memory T cells sorted from blood. The source of this sequence is a man aged 45-60 years in good health. CDR3 in DNA: TGCGCCAGCAGCTGGACGACTAGCGGGGGTTACAATGAGCAGTTCTTC. It encodes CASSWTTSGGYNEQFF.